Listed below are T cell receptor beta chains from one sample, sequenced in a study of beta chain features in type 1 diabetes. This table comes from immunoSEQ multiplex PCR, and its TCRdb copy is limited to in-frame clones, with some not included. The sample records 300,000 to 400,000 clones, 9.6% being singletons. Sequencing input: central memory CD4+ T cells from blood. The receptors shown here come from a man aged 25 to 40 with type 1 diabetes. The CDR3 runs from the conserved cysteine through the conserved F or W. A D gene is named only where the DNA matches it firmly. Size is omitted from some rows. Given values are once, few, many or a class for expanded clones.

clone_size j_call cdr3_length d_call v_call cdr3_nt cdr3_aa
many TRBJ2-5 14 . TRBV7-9 TGTGCCAGCAGCCTAGGGACAAACCGCGAGACCCAGTACTTC CASSLGTNRETQYF
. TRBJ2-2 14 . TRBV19 TGTGCCAGTAGTGCGACAGTATTGACCGGGGAGCTGTTTTTT CASSATVLTGELFF
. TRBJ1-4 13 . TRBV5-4 TGTGCCAGCAGCCAAGAATCCGGAAGAAAACTGTTTTTT CASSQESGRKLFF
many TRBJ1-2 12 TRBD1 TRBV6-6 TGTGCCAGCAGCGGGACAGGGAAGGGCTACACCTTC CASSGTGKGYTF
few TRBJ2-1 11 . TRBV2 TGTGCCAGCAGGGGGGGACATGAGCAGTTCTTC CASRGGHEQFF
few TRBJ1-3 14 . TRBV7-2 TGTGCCAGCAGCTCCCCAGGGGAGGGAAACACCATATATTTT CASSSPGEGNTIYF
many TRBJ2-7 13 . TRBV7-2 TGTGCCAGCAGCCGACAGGACCTATACGAGCAGTACTTC CASSRQDLYEQYF
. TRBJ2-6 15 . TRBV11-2 TGTGCCAGCAGCTTAAGTATCTCTGGGGCCAACGTCCTGACTTTC CASSLSISGANVLTF
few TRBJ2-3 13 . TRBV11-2 TGTGCCAGCAGCTTAGATCTAACAGATACGCAGTATTTT CASSLDLTDTQYF
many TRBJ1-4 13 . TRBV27 TGTGCCAGCAGCCTTAACTCCGGGTCTTGGATGTTTTTT CASSLNSGSWMFF
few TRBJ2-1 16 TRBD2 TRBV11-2 TGTGCCAGCAGCTTAGATCTCGGAGCGGGAGTGAATGAGCAGTTCTTC CASSLDLGAGVNEQFF
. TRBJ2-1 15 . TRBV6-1 TGTGCCAGCAGTGTCATGGAGAGCTCCTACAATGAGCAGTTCTTC CASSVMESSYNEQFF
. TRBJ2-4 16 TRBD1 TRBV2 TGTGCCAGCAGTGTCCCTCCAGGGGGCGGGAAAAACATTCAGTACTTC CASSVPPGGGKNIQYF
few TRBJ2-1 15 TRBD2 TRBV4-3 TGCGCCAGCAGCCGAAGACTAGCGGCCAACAATGAGCAGTTCTTC CASSRRLAANNEQFF
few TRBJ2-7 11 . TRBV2 TGTGCCAGCTCGTACCGGTACGAGCAGTACTTC CASSYRYEQYF
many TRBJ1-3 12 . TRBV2 TGTGCCAGTGGCCTGTCTGGAAACACCATATATTTT CASGLSGNTIYF
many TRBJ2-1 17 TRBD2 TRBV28 TGTGCCAGCAGCACAACCCCCGGAGCGGGAGTATACAATGAGCAGTTCTTC CASSTTPGAGVYNEQFF
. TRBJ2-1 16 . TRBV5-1 TGCGCCAGCAGCTCTGCAGCGGGTAGCTCCTACAATGAGCAGTTCTTC CASSSAAGSSYNEQFF
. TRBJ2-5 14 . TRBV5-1 TGCGCCAGCAGCAGGACAGGACTACAAGAGACCCAGTACTTC CASSRTGLQETQYF
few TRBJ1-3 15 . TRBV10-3 TGTGCCACTACCCGGACGGAGACCTCTGGAAACACCATATATTTT CATTRTETSGNTIYF
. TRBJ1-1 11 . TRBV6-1 TGTGCCAGCCAGGGGAACACTGAAGCTTTCTTT CASQGNTEAFF
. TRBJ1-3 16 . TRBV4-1 TGCGCCAGCAGCCAAGAAGAGGCAGGGACTGGAAACACCATATATTTT CASSQEEAGTGNTIYF
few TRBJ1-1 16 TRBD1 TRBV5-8 TGTGCCAGCAGCCTCCGAAACAGGGGGAGGAACACTGAAGCTTTCTTT CASSLRNRGRNTEAFF
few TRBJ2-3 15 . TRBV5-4 TGTGCCAGCAGCTTGGGGTCGTTACCCACAGATACGCAGTATTTT CASSLGSLPTDTQYF
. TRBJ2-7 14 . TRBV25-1 TGTGCCAGCAGTGAATCCGGAAATGTCCCCGAGCAGTACTTC CASSESGNVPEQYF
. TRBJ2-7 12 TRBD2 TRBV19 TGTGCCAGTAGTAGTAGCGGGAGAGAGCAGTACTTC CASSSSGREQYF
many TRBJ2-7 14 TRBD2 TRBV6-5 TGTGCCAGCAGTAGGACTAGCGGGAGCCACGAGCAGTACTTC CASSRTSGSHEQYF
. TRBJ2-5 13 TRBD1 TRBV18 TGTGCCAGCTCCCGAGGACAGGAAGAGACCCAGTACTTC CASSRGQEETQYF
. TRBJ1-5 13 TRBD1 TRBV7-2 TGTGCCAGCAGCGCCAGGGGGTATCAGCCCCAGCATTTT CASSARGYQPQHF
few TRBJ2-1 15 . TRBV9 TGTGCCAGCAGCGTAGACTTCGCTGGTTTCAATGAGCAGTTCTTC CASSVDFAGFNEQFF
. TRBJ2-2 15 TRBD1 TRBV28 TGTGCCAGCAGTTCGGGACAGGGATGGGCCGGGGAGCTGTTTTTT CASSSGQGWAGELFF
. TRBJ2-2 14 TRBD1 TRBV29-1 TGCAGCGTTGAGGGACAGATGAACACCGGGGAGCTGTTTTTT CSVEGQMNTGELFF
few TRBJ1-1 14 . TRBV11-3 TGTGCCAGCAGCTCGAGCCTGGGCGGCACTGAAGCTTTCTTT CASSSSLGGTEAFF
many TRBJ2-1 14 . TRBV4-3 TGCGCCAGCAGCCAAGAGAGGGCTAGCAATGAGCAGTTCTTC CASSQERASNEQFF
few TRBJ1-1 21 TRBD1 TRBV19 TGTGCCAGTAGTATAGATGGGCCCGGGACAGGGGCCCCACTGCGGAACACTGAAGCTTTCTTT CASSIDGPGTGAPLRNTEAFF
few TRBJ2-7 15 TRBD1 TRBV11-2 TGTGCCAGCAGCCCCGCGACAGGGGCCCGCTACGAGCAGTACTTC CASSPATGARYEQYF
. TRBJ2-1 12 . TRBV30 TGTGCCTGGAGTGCCGGCCGGGACAAGGGGTTCTTC CAWSAGRDKGFF
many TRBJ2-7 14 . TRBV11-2 TGTGCCAGCAGCCAAGACTACCGTAACTACGAGCAGTACTTC CASSQDYRNYEQYF
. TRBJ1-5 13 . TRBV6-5 TGTGCCAGCAGTGTAATTGGCAATCAGCCCCAGCATTTT CASSVIGNQPQHF
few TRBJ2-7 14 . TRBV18 TGTGCCAGCTCTTCCGAACTACAGGGCTACGAGCAGTACTTC CASSSELQGYEQYF
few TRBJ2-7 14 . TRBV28 TGTGCCAGCAGTGCGCCGAGCGAAGATTACGAGCAGTACTTC CASSAPSEDYEQYF
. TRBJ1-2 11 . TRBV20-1 TGCAGTGCTTTCGGGAGCAATGGCTACACCTTC CSAFGSNGYTF
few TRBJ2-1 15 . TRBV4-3 TGCGCCAGCACCCGGGACTTCCGGGCCTACAATGAGCAGTTCTTC CASTRDFRAYNEQFF
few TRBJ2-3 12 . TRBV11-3 TGTGCCAGCAGCGTCCCGGAGGGTACGCAGTATTTT CASSVPEGTQYF
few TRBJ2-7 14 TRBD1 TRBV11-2 TGTGCCAGCAGCTTAACAGGGGGACCCTACGAGCAGTACTTC CASSLTGGPYEQYF
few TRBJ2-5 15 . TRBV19 TGTGCCAGTAGTATGGCACTCCGGGGCGGAGAGACCCAGTACTTC CASSMALRGGETQYF
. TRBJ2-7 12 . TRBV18 TGTGCCAGCTCACCAAACGAGGGGATGGAGTACTTC CASSPNEGMEYF
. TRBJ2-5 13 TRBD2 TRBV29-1 TGCAGCGTTGAGCGGGGGGGGACAGAGACCCAGTACTTC CSVERGGTETQYF
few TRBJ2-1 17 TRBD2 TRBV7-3 TGTGCCAGCAGCTTAAGGCCCCGGACTAGCGGGAGCAATGAGCAGTTCTTC CASSLRPRTSGSNEQFF
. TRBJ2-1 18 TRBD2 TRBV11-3 TGTGCCAGCAGCTTGGGATCGACTAGCGGGAGCTCCTACAATGAGCAGTTCTTC CASSLGSTSGSSYNEQFF
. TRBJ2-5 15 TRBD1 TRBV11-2 TGTGCCAGCAGCCTAGAGGGACAGTACCAAGAGACCCAGTACTTC CASSLEGQYQETQYF
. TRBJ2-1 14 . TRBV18 TGTGCCAGCTCACCGGGCTTCCTTACCAATGAGCAGTTCTTC CASSPGFLTNEQFF
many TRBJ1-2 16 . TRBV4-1 TGCGCCAGCAGCCAAGACGGCCAGCCAGGTGTCTATGGCTACACCTTC CASSQDGQPGVYGYTF